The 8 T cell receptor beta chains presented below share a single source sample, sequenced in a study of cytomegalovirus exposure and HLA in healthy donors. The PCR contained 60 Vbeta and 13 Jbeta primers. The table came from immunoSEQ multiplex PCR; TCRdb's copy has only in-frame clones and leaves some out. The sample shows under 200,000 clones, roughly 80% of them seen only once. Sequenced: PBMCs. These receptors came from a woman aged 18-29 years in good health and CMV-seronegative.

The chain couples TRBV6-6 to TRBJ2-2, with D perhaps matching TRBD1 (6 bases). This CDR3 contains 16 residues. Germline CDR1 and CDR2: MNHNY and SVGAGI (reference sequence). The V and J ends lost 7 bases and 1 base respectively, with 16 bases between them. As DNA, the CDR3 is TGTGCCAGCACAGAAACAGGGATGAGGAACACCGGGGAGCTGTTTTTT. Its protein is CASTETGMRNTGELFF.

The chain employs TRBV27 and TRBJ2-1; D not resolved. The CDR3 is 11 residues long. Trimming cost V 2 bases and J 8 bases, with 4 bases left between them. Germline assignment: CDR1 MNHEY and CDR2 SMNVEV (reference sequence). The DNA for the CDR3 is TGTGCCAGCAGTTTAGGAGATGAGCAGTTCTTC. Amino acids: CASSLGDEQFF.

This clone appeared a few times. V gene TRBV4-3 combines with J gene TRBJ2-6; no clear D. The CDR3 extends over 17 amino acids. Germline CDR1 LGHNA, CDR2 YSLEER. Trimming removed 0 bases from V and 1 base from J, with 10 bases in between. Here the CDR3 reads CASSQDGSWSGANVLTF. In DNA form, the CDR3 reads TGCGCCAGCAGCCAAGACGGGTCTTGGTCTGGGGCCAACGTCCTGACTTTC.

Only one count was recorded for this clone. The CDR3 DNA is TGTGCCAGCAACGCGGAGTCCCTTTCTAACTATGGCTACACCTTC. This encodes CASNAESLSNYGYTF. The V call is TRBV7-9, the J call TRBJ1-2, with D unresolved. Germline V CDR1 and CDR2: SEHNR, FQNEAQ (reference sequence). The CDR3 totals 15 residues. V was cut by 7 bases and J by 0 bases, with 15 bases left in between.

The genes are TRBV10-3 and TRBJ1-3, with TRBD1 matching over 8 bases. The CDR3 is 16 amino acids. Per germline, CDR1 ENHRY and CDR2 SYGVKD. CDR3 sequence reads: CAISDPDRGTGNTIYF. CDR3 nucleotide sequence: TGTGCGATCTCGGACCCAGACAGGGGCACTGGAAACACCATATATTTT.

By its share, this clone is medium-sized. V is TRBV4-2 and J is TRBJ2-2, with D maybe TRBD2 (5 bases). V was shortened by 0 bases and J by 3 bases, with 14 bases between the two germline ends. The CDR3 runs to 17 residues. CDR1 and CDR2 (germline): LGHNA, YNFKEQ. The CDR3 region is CASSQDWSSRYTGELFF. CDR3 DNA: TGTGCCAGCAGCCAAGATTGGTCTAGCAGATACACCGGGGAGCTGTTTTTT.

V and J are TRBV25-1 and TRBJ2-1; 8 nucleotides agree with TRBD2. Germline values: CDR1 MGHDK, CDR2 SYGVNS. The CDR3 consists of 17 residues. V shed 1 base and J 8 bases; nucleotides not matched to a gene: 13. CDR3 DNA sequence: TGTGCCAGCAGTGAATCTGACGGGAGGGCCCTATCCTATGAGCAGTTCTTC. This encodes CASSESDGRALSYEQFF.

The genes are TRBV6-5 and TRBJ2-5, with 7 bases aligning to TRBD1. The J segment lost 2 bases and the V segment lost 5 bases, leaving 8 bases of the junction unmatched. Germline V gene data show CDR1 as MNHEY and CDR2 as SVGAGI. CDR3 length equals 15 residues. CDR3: CASSGRDSLQETQYF. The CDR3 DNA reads TGTGCCAGCAGTGGCCGGGACAGCCTTCAAGAGACCCAGTACTTC.